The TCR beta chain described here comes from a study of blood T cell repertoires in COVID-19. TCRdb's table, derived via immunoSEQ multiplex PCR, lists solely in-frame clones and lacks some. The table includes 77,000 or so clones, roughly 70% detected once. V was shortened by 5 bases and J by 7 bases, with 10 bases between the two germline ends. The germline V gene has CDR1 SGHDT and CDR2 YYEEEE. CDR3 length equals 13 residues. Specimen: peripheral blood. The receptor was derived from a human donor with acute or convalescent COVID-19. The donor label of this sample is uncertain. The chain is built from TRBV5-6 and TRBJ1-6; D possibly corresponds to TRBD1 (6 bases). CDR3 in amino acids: CASSTGRNSPLHF. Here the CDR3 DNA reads TGTGCCAGCAGTACAGGGCGGAATTCACCCCTCCACTTT.